This record concerns one T cell receptor beta chain sequence. Its binding antigen is unknown. The sample holds no much larger clone one base away, and base qualities are not on file. This record comes from a study of T cell changes during pregnancy in multiple sclerosis (dated by TCRdb to between 2018 and 2021). At the level of the whole study: In women with multiple sclerosis, the researchers looked at how the T cell repertoire shifted as pregnancy progressed.

The method was the immunoSEQ multiplex PCR assay. TCRdb holds this immuneACCESS table with in-frame rearrangements only. Some clones are missing; in checked studies, unresolved V genes explain under half, and the rest has no known cause. Recorded for this sample are fewer than 85,000 clones; about 92% of them occurred a single time. The top ten clonotypes cover 2.6% of the sample. This clonotype originated in a female donor in good health, enrolled as a control in a pregnancy study. The material sequenced was peripheral blood, taken after pregnancy.

The sequenced DNA is TGTGCCAGCTCACCCGGTGAGGGTAGCAATCAGCCCCAGCATTTT. This is translated as CASSPGEGSNQPQHF. This chain is built from TRBV18 and TRBJ1-5, with no confident D gene call. From the cysteine up to the phenylalanine, the CDR3 has a length of 15 residues. The entry retains the CDR3 DNA only, 45 bases that are in frame from base 1. V gives up 3 bases and J gives up 0 bases, and the segment between their germline ends measures 9 bases. For CDR1 and CDR2, the germline V gene lists KGHSH and LQKENI.